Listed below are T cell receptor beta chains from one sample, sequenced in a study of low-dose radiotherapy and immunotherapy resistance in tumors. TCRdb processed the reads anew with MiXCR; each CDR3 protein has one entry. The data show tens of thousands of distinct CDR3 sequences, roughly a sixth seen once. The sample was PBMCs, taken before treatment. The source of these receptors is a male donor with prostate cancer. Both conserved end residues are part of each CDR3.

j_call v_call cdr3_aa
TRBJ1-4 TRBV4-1 CASSQTGTGSEKLFF
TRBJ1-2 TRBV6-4 CASSHSGTGLYGYTF
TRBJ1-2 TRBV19 CASSITSKSNYGYTF
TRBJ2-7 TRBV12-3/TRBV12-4 CASSSDTSGGQTYEQYF
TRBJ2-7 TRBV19 CASRATGGVEQYF
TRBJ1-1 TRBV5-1 CASSFTGTPNTEAFF
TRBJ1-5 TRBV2 CASSGRGNNQPQHF
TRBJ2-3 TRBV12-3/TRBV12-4 CASRSRLAGRGGTDTQYF
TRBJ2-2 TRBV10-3 CAISDGTSGGRPGELFF
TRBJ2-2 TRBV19 CATTGGILVAGELFF
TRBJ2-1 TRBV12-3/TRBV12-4 CASSLSDSRRGQFF
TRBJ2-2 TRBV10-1 CASTRDRGHRGAVFF
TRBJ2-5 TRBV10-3 CATRGAGDATQYF
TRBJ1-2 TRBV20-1 CSAREDSEDYGYTF
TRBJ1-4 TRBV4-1 CASSQVGQGAFGEKLFF
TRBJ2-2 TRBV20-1 CSARGRGDTGELFF
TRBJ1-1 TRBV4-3 CASSQGDSTNTEAFF
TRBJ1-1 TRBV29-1 CSVEESTGAEAFF
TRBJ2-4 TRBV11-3 CASSLPGDIQYF
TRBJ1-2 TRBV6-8 CASSKGSFLGYTF
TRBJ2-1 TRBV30 CAWSLEDREDNEQFF
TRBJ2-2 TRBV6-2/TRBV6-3 CASSPAATGELFF
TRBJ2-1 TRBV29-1 CSVEDRLAGHYNEQFF
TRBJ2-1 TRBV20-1 CSARPRWGGTYNEQFF
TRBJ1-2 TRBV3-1 CASSQKGQGLRGYTF
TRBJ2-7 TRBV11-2 CASSPARGTGTGEQYF
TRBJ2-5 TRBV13 CASSRTVQETQYF
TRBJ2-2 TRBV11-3 CASSRATGELFF
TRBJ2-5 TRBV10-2 CASRPGASGVKETQYF
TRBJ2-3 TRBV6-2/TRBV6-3 CAITGTSGGDTQYF
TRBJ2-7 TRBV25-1 CASTGTGSKQYF
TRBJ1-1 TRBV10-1 CASSDAQGVGTEAFF